The clone carrying this T cell receptor (beta chain) was seen many times. The antigen remains undetermined. The sequence runs out 3 residues before the end of the CDR3; the remainder is reconstructed from the germline J gene. The data are from a study of T cell clonality in common variable immunodeficiency. Overall study findings and caveats: CVID patient heterogeneity limited repertoire-clinical complication correlations.

Libraries were prepared by immunoSEQ multiplex PCR; TCRdb keeps only in-frame clonotypes and omits some of them. The repertoire yields about 52,000 clones, none seen only once; the top ten contain 2% to 2.5%. Germline values: CDR1 GTSNPN, CDR2 SVGIG (reference sequence). The CDR3 is 13 residues long. Trimming cost V 0 bases and J 8 bases, with 10 bases left between them. The receptor was derived from a person aged 18 to 75 in good health. The chain recombines TRBV30 with TRBJ1-4, with D perhaps matching TRBD1 (5 bases). The material sequenced was peripheral blood mononuclear cells. CDR3 protein: CAWSVRPGEKLFF. The DNA read from the CDR3 is TGTGCCTGGAGTGTGCGACCAGGGGAAAAA.